This T cell receptor (beta chain) was profiled in a study of regulatory T cells in long-lasting Graves disease. Building the TCR beta libraries relied on iRepertoire HTBI primers, and CDR3 regions underwent Arm-PCR. TCRdb re-derived calls from the multiplex PCR reads in MiXCR, one entry per CDR3 protein. This repertoire shows about 620,000 distinct CDR3 sequences, 15% to 20% found once; its top ten account for more than 15%. This clonotype was counted only a few times. The CDR3 loop spans 16 amino acids. Looked up from germline, CDR1 is MDHEN and CDR2 is SYDVKM. V gave up 4 bases and J gave up 8 bases; unmatched junction bases: 8. Stated time point: newly diagnosed GD, antithyroid drugs for less than 3 months. Preparation of the TCR library used RNA extracted from PBMCs. Separately, the same data were catalogued under a study of T cells in Graves' hyperthyroidism and ophthalmopathy. From that study: Hyperthyroidism had been newly diagnosed in patients aged 18 to 65, and its duration was under 2 months. In the blood, most expanded thyroid clonotypes above 0.001 appeared as well. Ophthalmopathy cases were set apart from stable hyperthyroidism by a 13 V-J model.

This chain joins TRBV28 and TRBJ2-1; 13 bases agree with TRBD2. The receptor's source is a woman aged 25 to 39 with Graves disease. The material was peripheral blood mononuclear cells (PBMCs), obtained at new diagnosis, from a patient treated with antithyroid drugs. CDR3 in amino acids: CASSSGLAGPEDEQFF. The DNA of the CDR3 is TGTGCCAGCAGTTCGGGACTAGCGGGGCCCGAGGATGAGCAGTTCTTC.